Here is one T cell receptor (beta chain) with its context. Antigen: not known. V lost 6 bases to trimming and J lost 3 bases, with 14 bases between them. Per germline, CDR1 MGHDK and CDR2 SYGVNS. The CDR3 runs 15 residues. Sequencing was performed with immunoSEQ multiplex PCR; in TCRdb, only in-frame clones are kept and a portion is missing. Here the sample spans 14,000 or so clones, around 94% being singletons. The data were taken from a study of T cell clonotyping in hematopoietic cell transplantation. Recipient blood drawn about 28 days pretransplant and days 30, 100, 180 after. Study-level points and caveats: Graft donor and pretransplant recipient Inverse Simpson Index values predicted broader posttransplant TCR diversity. Few recipient clonotypes overlapped donors; over 97% were de novo at given depth.

The sample in question was PBMCs, obtained 30 days after allogeneic stem cell transplant. This TCR derives from a male patient between 60 and 69 years old who had an allogeneic stem cell transplant from an unrelated donor, so the T cells may come from the graft donor. Some clones in this sample may be carry-over from other donors' samples. The rearrangement uses TRBV25-1 and TRBJ1-4; possibly TRBD1 for D (6 bases). The DNA of the CDR3 is TGTGCCAGCAGGGGTTCGGACAGACCTAATGAAAAACTGTTTTTT. Residues: CASRGSDRPNEKLFF.